The T cell receptor (beta chain) under discussion was sequenced for a study of blood T cell repertoires in COVID-19. The wider study: Material from acute and convalescent COVID-19 was sourced from the United States, Italy and Spain. Sample material is recorded as cDNA or gDNA derived from T cells, B-cell-depleted T cells, or PBMCs.

This CDR3 comprises 15 residues. The germline CDR1 and CDR2 sequences are MDHEN and SYDVKM. The J segment lost 7 bases and the V segment lost 4 bases, leaving 9 bases of the junction unmatched. Per the original data handling: By means of reference gene primer amplification, nucleated cell counts were estimated. The table came from immunoSEQ multiplex PCR; TCRdb's copy has only in-frame clones and leaves some out. The V and J calls and clone size come from that table; D and trimming were worked out from the DNA. Among over 50,000 clones, approximately 92% were seen once, and the ten largest hold around 6%.

The sequenced sample was peripheral blood. The gene calls are TRBV28 and TRBJ1-5, with 8 bases that match TRBD1. This clonotype was obtained from a man aged 45-65 years with active COVID-19. The CDR3 reads CASSSRTGTYQPQHF. Written as DNA, the CDR3 is TGTGCCAGCAGTTCCCGGACAGGGACTTACCAGCCCCAGCATTTT.